The sequence of this T cell receptor beta chain was determined in a study of CD8 T cells in ankylosing spondylitis. Study-level points and caveats: About 8 highly homologous variants made up a TCR beta motif, and this motif appeared characteristic of ankylosing spondylitis blood. There were earlier reports of some motif variants in reactive arthritis synovial fluid and blood. Disease-linked clones had a CD8+ phenotype and relatively low frequency in peripheral blood. There was reportedly significant enrichment of clones that were disease-linked in matched ankylosing spondylitis synovial fluid.

This clonotype has a count of ten or more. Its antigen is not identified. TCRdb redid the calling of the 5' RACE reads with MiXCR, one entry per CDR3 protein. This table has over 110,000 distinct CDR3 sequences, 7% to 9% appearing once. Looked up from germline, CDR1 is KGHSH and CDR2 is LQKENI. V dropped 5 bases and J dropped 5 bases, with 13 bases sitting between them. The CDR3 spans 14 residues. The chain carries TRBV18 and TRBJ1-5; D unresolved. This receptor was identified in a male donor with ankylosing spondylitis. The sequencing sample was made of synovial fluid, either unsorted or a sorted T cell fraction (not recorded which). The CDR3 DNA reads as TGTGCCAGCTCAATCTCACGGGTGGATCAGCCCCAGCATTTT. Its translation: CASSISRVDQPQHF.